This T cell receptor (beta chain) was identified during a study of control samples from healthy donors and cancer patients. TCRdb keeps only in-frame clones here, not all; method: immunoSEQ multiplex PCR. The sample shows 55,000 to 75,000 clones, more than 75% of them seen only once. Trimming stripped 7 bases from V and 13 bases from J, with 18 bases between. Germline V lookup: CDR1 DFQATT, CDR2 SNEGSKA (reference sequence). The CDR3 is made up of 11 amino acids. The chain has TRBV20-1 and TRBJ2-3, with D uncertain. The origin of this receptor is a woman in her forties or fifties with head and neck cancer. Sequencing was carried out using PBMCs. CDR3 sequence: CSGQVTGIEYF. The CDR3 DNA is TGCAGTGGCCAAGTGACTGGTATAGAGTATTTT.